What follows describes a single TCR beta chain. Antigen: not known. These data belong to a study of cytotoxic CD8 clonotypes in ibrutinib-treated CLL. Overall study findings and caveats: Clonotypes that were public were uncommon, and they contracted or stayed stable on treatment.

Method: immunoSEQ multiplex PCR; TCRdb's copy keeps in-frame clones and lacks some. The sample lists about 130,000 clones, 79% seen once, with 13% in the top ten. CDR3 length: 18 residues. Germline assignment: CDR1 KGHSH and CDR2 LQKENI. V was pared by 2 bases and J by 1 base, with 18 bases between. The sequenced sample was PBMCs, obtained after 12 months of ibrutinib treatment. The chain has TRBV18 and TRBJ1-3; D not certain. The TCR sequence derives from a human donor with chronic lymphocytic leukemia. CDR3 bases: TGTGCCAGCTCACCAATTGAGCCAGATCGTAATTCTGGAAACACCATATATTTT. Translated, it gives CASSPIEPDRNSGNTIYF. The entire variable domain, with the rest obtained from reference TRBV18 and TRBJ1-3, is as follows: NAGVMQNPRHLVRRRGQEARLRCSPMKGHSHVYWYRQLPEEGLKFMVYLQKENIIDESGMPKERFSAEFPKEGPSILRIQQVVRGDSAAYFCASSPIEPDRNSGNTIYFGEGSWLTVV.